This entry lists 30 T cell receptor beta chains sequenced from one sample in a study of patients and donors after allogeneic stem cell transplantation. Via MiXCR, TCRdb re-called the RT-PCR reads, giving one row per CDR3 protein. This table holds 920,000 or so distinct CDR3 sequences, approximately 19% found once. Material: blood, either unsorted or a sorted T cell fraction (not recorded which). All receptors come from a human donor who was either an allogeneic HSCT recipient or a stem cell or donor lymphocyte infusion donor (not recorded which). It is not recorded whose cells these are; they may come from a transplant donor.

This clonotype appeared many times. The J gene is TRBJ2-3, the V gene TRBV29-1; 9 bases line up with TRBD2. The CDR3 runs to 16 residues. The V gene end was trimmed by 6 bases and the J gene end by 1 base; junction bases not matched to a gene: 11. Per the germline V gene, CDR1 is SQVTM and CDR2 is ANQGSEA. As DNA, the CDR3 is TGCAGCGTCACCGGGACTAGCTCCAGGCGCACAGATACGCAGTATTTT. It yields the protein CSVTGTSSRRTDTQYF.

The chain couples TRBV24-1 to TRBJ1-5, with TRBD1 matching 8 bases. The CDR3 is 16 residues long. V shed 4 bases, J shed 7 bases, and the junction held 11 bases outside the gene matches. Germline lookup yields CDR1 KGHDR and CDR2 SFDVKD. CDR3 bases: TGTGCCACCAGTGACCATCTGACAGGGGATATACAGCCCCAGCATTTT. It encodes CATSDHLTGDIQPQHF.

V and J are TRBV12-3 or TRBV12-4 and TRBJ2-3; a weak D match, TRBD2 (6 bases). The CDR3 is made up of 16 amino acids. The V end lost 5 bases, the J end lost 0 bases, and 15 bases lay between the germline ends. This CDR3 is CASSTGTRTSTDTQYF. In DNA form, the CDR3 reads TGTGCCAGCAGTACCGGGACTCGCACTAGCACAGATACGCAGTATTTT.

This clonotype was seen many times. The chain combines TRBV24-1 with TRBJ2-6; D gene ambiguous. CDR1 and CDR2 from the germline V gene are KGHDR and SFDVKD. Trimming cost V 9 bases and J 2 bases, with 7 bases left between them. The CDR3 is 13 residues long. CDR3 DNA sequence: TGTGCCACCTACGTCCCTGGGGCCAACGTCCTGACTTTC. This encodes CATYVPGANVLTF.

The chain has TRBV29-1 and TRBJ2-1; D is perhaps TRBD1 (5 bases). Germline values: CDR1 SQVTM, CDR2 ANQGSEA. V was trimmed by 8 bases and J by 8 bases, leaving 16 bases between them. The CDR3 contains 12 residues. CDR3 DNA: TGCAGCCCTTCGACAGCCCAACATGAGCAGTTCTTC. It is translated as CSPSTAQHEQFF.

The chain employs TRBV25-1 and TRBJ2-5; no reliable D call. Between the trimmed V and J ends, which lost 0 bases and 1 base, there was a span of 12 bases. The length of the CDR3 is 16 residues. From germline, CDR1 is MGHDK and CDR2 SYGVNS. The CDR3 sequence: CASSEYRPGGQETQYF. The CDR3 nucleotides read TGTGCCAGCAGTGAATACCGGCCGGGCGGCCAAGAGACCCAGTACTTC.

This clonotype has more than one count but fewer than ten. The chain combines TRBV4-1 with TRBJ2-3, with 11 positions matching TRBD1. V lost 4 bases to trimming and J lost 1 base; unmatched junction nucleotides: 1. Germline loops: CDR1 MGHRA, CDR2 YSYEKL. This CDR3 is 15 amino acids long. The chain's CDR3 is CASSRDRGGTDTQYF. CDR3 sequence (DNA): TGCGCCAGCAGCCGGGACAGGGGGGGCACAGATACGCAGTATTTT.

The chain carries TRBV6-1 and TRBJ2-3; D is possibly TRBD2 (7 bases). V was trimmed by 6 bases and J by 4 bases, leaving 14 bases between them. The germline V gene has CDR1 MNHNS and CDR2 SASEGT. The CDR3 loop spans 14 amino acids. CDR3 sequence: CASRDGGAADTQYF. The CDR3 DNA is TGTGCCAGCAGGGATGGGGGGGCTGCAGATACGCAGTATTTT.

This chain links TRBV6-4 with TRBJ2-7, with no clear D. Germline V gives CDR1 MRHNA, CDR2 SNTAGT. V shed 6 bases and J shed 1 base, with 10 bases lying between them. The CDR3 runs to 13 residues. CDR3 in DNA: TGTGCCAGCAGGGAGAAACCGTCCTACGAGCAGTACTTC. Its translation: CASREKPSYEQYF.

This clonotype showed up many times. The chain employs TRBV7-9 and TRBJ1-1, with TRBD1 matching 8 bases. V trimming: 7 bases; J trimming: 5 bases; junction bases outside the gene matches: 6. CDR1 and CDR2 from the germline V gene are SEHNR and FQNEAQ (reference sequence). This CDR3 region has 13 residues. The CDR3 sequence is CASKGQGATEAFF. CDR3 in DNA: TGTGCCAGCAAAGGGCAGGGGGCGACTGAAGCTTTCTTT.

The chain links TRBV11-2 to TRBJ2-7; 7 bases fit TRBD2. The V segment lost 1 base and the J segment 3 bases; nucleotides outside the gene matches: 12. Germline V gene lookup returns CDR1 SGHAT and CDR2 FQNNGV. The CDR3 runs to 17 residues. CDR3 DNA sequence: TGTGCCAGCAGCTTAGTTCGGGGACTACCATCTAACTACGAGCAGTACTTC. It translates to CASSLVRGLPSNYEQYF.

This clonotype came up a few times. This chain connects TRBV3-1 to TRBJ2-1; possibly TRBD2 for D (5 bases). The germline CDR1 and CDR2 sequences are LGHDT and YNNKEL (reference sequence). V gave up 4 bases and J gave up 8 bases, with 21 bases separating them. The CDR3 is 16 residues long. CDR3 protein: CASSPSPGTLFHEQFF. DNA for the CDR3: TGTGCCAGCAGCCCCAGCCCGGGAACTTTATTTCATGAGCAGTTCTTC.

The gene calls are TRBV6-1 and TRBJ1-3; D is ambiguous. The V gene's germline CDR1 is MNHNS and CDR2 SASEGT. Trimming shortened V by 8 bases and J by 0 bases, and 11 bases separated the two germline ends. This CDR3 has 14 amino acids. The CDR3 DNA sequence: TGTGCCAGCGGCCTGACTAGCTCTGGAAACACCATATATTTT. It codes for CASGLTSSGNTIYF.

This clonotype was recorded a few times. V gene TRBV29-1 combines with J gene TRBJ2-7; possibly TRBD1 for D (5 bases). The germline gives CDR1 SQVTM, CDR2 ANQGSEA. Trimming took 4 bases from V and 2 from J, leaving 9 bases between them. The CDR3 spans 12 residues. The CDR3 here is CSVGGRAYEQYF. As DNA, the CDR3 is TGCAGCGTTGGGGGCAGGGCCTACGAGCAGTACTTC.

The chain combines TRBV20-1 with TRBJ2-2; D gene uncertain. The germline V gene encodes CDR1 DFQATT and CDR2 SNEGSKA (reference sequence). Trimming removed 3 bases from V and 1 base from J, with 9 bases in between. This CDR3 has 14 residues. CDR3 region: CSASTLGNTGELFF. For the CDR3, the DNA is TGCAGTGCTAGTACGTTAGGGAACACCGGGGAGCTGTTTTTT.

This clonotype was found a few times. This chain connects TRBV20-1 to TRBJ2-7; 9 bases agree with TRBD1. CDR1 is DFQATT and CDR2 is SNEGSKA in the germline V gene (reference sequence). The CDR3 covers 12 residues. The ends lost 6 bases at V and 5 bases at J; junction bases unmatched: 5. The CDR3, as DNA: TGCAGTGCCCCCCGACAGGGGGACGAGCAGTACTTC. It codes for CSAPRQGDEQYF.

The chain combines TRBV12-3 or TRBV12-4 with TRBJ1-1; D call uncertain. V gave up 7 bases and J gave up 4 bases, with 16 bases separating them. The CDR3 runs to 14 residues. CDR3: CASTLGGGFTEAFF. In DNA, the CDR3 is TGTGCCAGCACCCTCGGTGGAGGGTTCACTGAAGCTTTCTTT.

The chain has TRBV14 and TRBJ2-1; D unclear. Between the trimmed V and J ends, which lost 1 base and 6 bases, there was a span of 10 bases. This CDR3 is 14 amino acids long. Germline assignment: CDR1 SGHDN and CDR2 FVKESK. CDR3 in DNA: TGTGCCAGCAGCCAAGGATCGGTGGTCAATGAGCAGTTCTTC. It is translated as CASSQGSVVNEQFF.

Details on this clonotype: One end of the junction fails to match germline, which may point to a read error. The CDR3 sequence: CACSSLASGNNEQFF. CDR3 nucleotides: TGCGCCTGCAGTTCGTTGGCTAGCGGTAACAATGAGCAGTTCTTC. The chain has TRBV5-1 and TRBJ2-1; TRBD2 matches at 7 bases. This CDR3 contains 15 residues. CDR1 is SGHRS, CDR2 YFSETQ, per germline.

The V gene is TRBV5-1, the J gene TRBJ1-2, with D unclear. CDR3 length: 14 residues. The V gene's germline CDR1 is SGHRS and CDR2 YFSETQ. Trimming removed 3 bases from V and 1 base from J, with 10 bases in between. CDR3 loop: CASSSGQDNYGYTF. CDR3 bases: TGCGCCAGCAGCTCGGGCCAAGATAACTATGGCTACACCTTC.

The chain uses TRBV5-6 and TRBJ2-1; the match to TRBD2 covers 11 bases. This CDR3 region has 16 residues. Germline lookup yields CDR1 SGHDT and CDR2 YYEEEE. With 1 base clipped from V and 7 bases from J, the junction kept 7 bases outside the gene matches. The CDR3 loop is CASSLWASGRRNEQFF. CDR3 bases: TGTGCCAGCAGCTTGTGGGCTAGCGGGAGGAGAAATGAGCAGTTCTTC.

V usage is TRBV11-2 and J usage is TRBJ2-7; 10 bases are shared with TRBD1. The CDR3 runs 14 residues. V lost 4 bases and J lost 3; bases outside the gene matches: 3. Per germline, CDR1 SGHAT and CDR2 FQNNGV. Here the CDR3 reads CASSSWDRGYEQYF. Written as DNA, the CDR3 is TGTGCCAGCAGCTCCTGGGACAGGGGCTACGAGCAGTACTTC.

This clonotype was recorded a few times. V and J are TRBV20-1 and TRBJ2-1, with a possible D match to TRBD1 (6 bases). CDR1 is DFQATT and CDR2 is SNEGSKA in the germline V gene (reference sequence). This CDR3 region has 16 residues. Trimming left V 4 bases short and J 3 bases short, with 19 bases between. CDR3 in DNA: TGCAGTGCTACCCCCCCCACAGGGAACGGCTACAATGAGCAGTTCTTC. The encoded protein is CSATPPTGNGYNEQFF.

The chain has TRBV4-3 and TRBJ2-1, with a possible D match to TRBD2 (7 bases). V lost 4 bases and J lost 8, with 18 bases in between. Per the germline V gene, CDR1 is LGHNA and CDR2 is YSLEER. CDR3 length: 15 residues. The CDR3, as DNA: TGCGCCAGCAGCCTACATGAGGGGGGGGGCTATGAGCAGTTCTTC. Protein product: CASSLHEGGGYEQFF.

This clonotype was counted at least ten times. The chain is built from TRBV12-3 or TRBV12-4 and TRBJ1-2, with D unclear. V was shortened by 2 bases and J by 2 bases, with 3 bases between the two germline ends. The CDR3 spans 12 residues. The CDR3 here is CASSLSNYGYTF. As DNA, the CDR3 is TGTGCCAGCAGTTTATCGAACTATGGCTACACCTTC.

This clonotype has just a few counts. The V call is TRBV20-1, the J call TRBJ1-3, with D perhaps TRBD1 (6 bases). Germline CDR1 reads DFQATT; CDR2 reads SNEGSKA (reference sequence). The CDR3 has 10 residues. CDR3 nucleotide sequence: TGCATCGGACAGACTAACACCATATATTTT. This translates into CIGQTNTIYF.

The J gene is TRBJ2-5, the V gene TRBV7-9; D is unresolved. CDR3 size: 11 residues. Trimming removed 7 bases from V and 4 bases from J, with 7 bases in between. Germline V gives CDR1 SEHNR, CDR2 FQNEAQ (reference sequence). The CDR3 region has the DNA TGTGCCAGCACCGAAGGAGAGACCCAGTACTTC. Translation gives CASTEGETQYF.

The CDR3 protein is CASSFLGPDEQYF. CDR3 sequence (DNA): TGTGCCAGCAGTTTCTTGGGGCCGGACGAGCAGTACTTC. The J gene is TRBJ2-7, the V gene TRBV12-3 or TRBV12-4; TRBD1 is a possible D gene (5 bases). The V and J ends lost 3 bases and 5 bases respectively, with 11 bases between them. The CDR3 totals 13 residues.

This clonotype was counted a few times. This sequence joins TRBV4-2 and TRBJ2-5; 8 bases line up with TRBD2. The CDR3 length is 16 residues. Per germline, CDR1 LGHNA and CDR2 YNFKEQ. Trimming at V came to 0 bases and at J to 2 bases, leaving 5 bases not matched to a gene. CDR3 nucleotide sequence: TGTGCCAGCAGCCAAGAAACACTAGCGGTGCAAGAGACCCAGTACTTC. This encodes CASSQETLAVQETQYF.

This clonotype was counted a few times. The genes are TRBV6-5 and TRBJ1-2; D uncertain. Germline assignment: CDR1 MNHEY and CDR2 SVGAGI. V shed 2 bases and J shed 4 bases, with 14 bases lying between them. The CDR3 loop spans 15 amino acids. CDR3 sequence: CASSYEGQARYGYTF. CDR3 bases: TGTGCCAGCAGTTACGAAGGCCAGGCCCGCTATGGCTACACCTTC.